This T cell receptor beta chain was captured by sequencing in a study of graft-versus-host responses after intestinal transplantation. In the study overall: All of the recipients had induction that used anti-thymocyte globulin, then tacrolimus and steroids for about 3 years.

The CDR3 runs to 13 residues. The V and J ends lost 5 bases and 9 bases respectively, with 14 bases between them. Germline CDR1 reads MNHEY; CDR2 reads SVGAGI. On this clone itself: The antigen is undetermined.

Sequencing was performed with immunoSEQ multiplex PCR; in TCRdb, only in-frame clones are kept and a portion is missing. The sample lists more than 80,000 clones, around 83% occurring once. The chain joins TRBV6-5 to TRBJ2-1; D unresolved. Sequencing used unstimulated CD8+ T cells sorted from spleen or lymph node cells, obtained before intestinal transplant. This clonotype originated in a human donor who received an intestinal transplant. CDR3 region: CASSELEGGEQFF. CDR3 sequence (DNA): TGTGCCAGCAGTGAATTGGAAGGCGGTGAGCAGTTCTTC.